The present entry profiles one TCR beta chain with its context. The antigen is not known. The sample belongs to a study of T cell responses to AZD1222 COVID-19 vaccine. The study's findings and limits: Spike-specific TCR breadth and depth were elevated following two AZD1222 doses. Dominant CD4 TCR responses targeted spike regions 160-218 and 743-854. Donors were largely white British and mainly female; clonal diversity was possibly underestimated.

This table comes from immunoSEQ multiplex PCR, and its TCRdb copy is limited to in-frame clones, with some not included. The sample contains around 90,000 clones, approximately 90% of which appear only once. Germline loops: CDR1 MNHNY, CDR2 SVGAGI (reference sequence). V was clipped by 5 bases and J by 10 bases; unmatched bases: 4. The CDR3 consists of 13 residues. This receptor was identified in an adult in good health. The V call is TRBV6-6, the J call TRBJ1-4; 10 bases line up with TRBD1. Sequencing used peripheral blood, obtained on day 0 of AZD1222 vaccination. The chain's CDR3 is CASSQTGGGKLFF. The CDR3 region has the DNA TGTGCCAGCAGTCAGACAGGGGGCGGAAAACTGTTTTTT.